The clone carrying this TCR beta chain appeared a single time. These data belong to a study of T cell changes during pregnancy in multiple sclerosis. The CDR3 consists of 14 residues. The V end lost 5 bases, the J end lost 7 bases, and 19 bases lay between the germline ends. The germline gives CDR1 SGHNT, CDR2 YYREEE (reference sequence). Here immunoSEQ multiplex PCR was the method, and the copy in TCRdb shows in-frame clones only, minus some. The table lists roughly 71,000 clones, approximately 90% of them singletons. The chain uses TRBV5-4 and TRBJ2-7, with D possibly being TRBD2 (6 bases). This clonotype was sampled from a female donor in good health, enrolled as a control in a pregnancy study. Source: peripheral blood, taken in the first trimester of pregnancy. CDR3 DNA sequence: TGTGCCAGCAGTTCCGGCCGGGGAGGTGGAGAGCAGTACTTC. Translation gives CASSSGRGGGEQYF. The variable domain in full, completed from reference TRBV5-4 and TRBJ2-7, reads ETGVTQSPTHLIKTRGQQVTLRCSSQSGHNTVSWYQQALGQGPQFIFQYYREEENGRGNFPPRFSGLQFPNYSSELNVNALELDDSALYLCASSSGRGGGEQYFGPGTRLTVT.